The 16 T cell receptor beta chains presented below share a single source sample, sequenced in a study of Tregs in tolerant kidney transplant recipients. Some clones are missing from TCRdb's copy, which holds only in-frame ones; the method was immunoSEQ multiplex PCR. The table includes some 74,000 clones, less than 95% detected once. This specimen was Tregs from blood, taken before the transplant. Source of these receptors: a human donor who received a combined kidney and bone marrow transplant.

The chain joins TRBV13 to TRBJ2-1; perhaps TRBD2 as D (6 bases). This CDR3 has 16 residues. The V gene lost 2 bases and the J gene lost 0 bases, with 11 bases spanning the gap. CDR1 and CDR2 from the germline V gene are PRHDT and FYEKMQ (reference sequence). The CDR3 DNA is TGTGCCAGCAGCTTAACCGGGAGAAGCTCCTACAATGAGCAGTTCTTC. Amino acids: CASSLTGRSSYNEQFF.

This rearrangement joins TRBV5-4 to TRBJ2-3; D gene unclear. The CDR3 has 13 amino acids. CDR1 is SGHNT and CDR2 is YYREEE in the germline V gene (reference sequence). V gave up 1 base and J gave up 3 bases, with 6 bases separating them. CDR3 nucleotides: TGTGCCAGCAGCTTGTACTATACAGATACGCAGTATTTT. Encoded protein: CASSLYYTDTQYF. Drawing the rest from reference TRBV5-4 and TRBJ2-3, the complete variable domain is ETGVTQSPTHLIKTRGQQVTLRCSSQSGHNTVSWYQQALGQGPQFIFQYYREEENGRGNFPPRFSGLQFPNYSSELNVNALELDDSALYLCASSLYYTDTQYFGPGTRLTVL.

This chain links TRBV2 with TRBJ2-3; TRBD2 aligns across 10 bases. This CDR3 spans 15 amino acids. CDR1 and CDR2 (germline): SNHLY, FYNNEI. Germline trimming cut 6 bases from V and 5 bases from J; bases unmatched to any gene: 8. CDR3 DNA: TGTGCCAGCAGCCCCAGCGGGAGGGAGGGAGATACGCAGTATTTT. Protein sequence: CASSPSGREGDTQYF.

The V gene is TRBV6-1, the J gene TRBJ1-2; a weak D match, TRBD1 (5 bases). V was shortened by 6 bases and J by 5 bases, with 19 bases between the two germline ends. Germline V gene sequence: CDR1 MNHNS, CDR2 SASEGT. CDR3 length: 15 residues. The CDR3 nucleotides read TGTGCCAGCAGCTGGGACTCTGATGCCGGGTATGGCTACACCTTC. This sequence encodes CASSWDSDAGYGYTF.

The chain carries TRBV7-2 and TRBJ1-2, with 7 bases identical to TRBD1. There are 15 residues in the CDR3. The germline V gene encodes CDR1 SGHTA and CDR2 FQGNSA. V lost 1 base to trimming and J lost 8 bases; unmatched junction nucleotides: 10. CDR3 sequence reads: CASSLVEGAEWGYTF. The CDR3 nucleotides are TGTGCCAGCAGCTTAGTGGAGGGGGCGGAATGGGGCTACACCTTC.

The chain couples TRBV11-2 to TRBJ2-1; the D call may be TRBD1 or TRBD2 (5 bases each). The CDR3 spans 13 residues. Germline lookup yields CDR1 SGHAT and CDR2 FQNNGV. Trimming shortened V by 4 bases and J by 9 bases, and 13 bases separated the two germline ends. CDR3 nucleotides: TGTGCCAGCAGCTGGGACCCTGGGGGTGAGCAGTTCTTC. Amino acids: CASSWDPGGEQFF. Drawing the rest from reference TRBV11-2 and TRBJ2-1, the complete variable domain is EAGVAQSPRYKIIEKRQSVAFWCNPISGHATLYWYQQILGQGPKLLIQFQNNGVVDDSQLPKDRFSAERLKGVDSTLKIQPAKLEDSAVYLCASSWDPGGEQFFGPGTRLTVL.

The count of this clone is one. The CDR3 loop reads CASRGTGADTQYF. DNA of the CDR3: TGTGCCAGCAGGGGGACCGGGGCAGATACGCAGTATTTT. The gene calls are TRBV2 and TRBJ2-3, with D perhaps being TRBD1 or TRBD2 (5 bases each). Germline assignment: CDR1 SNHLY and CDR2 FYNNEI. The V gene lost 6 bases and the J gene lost 4 bases, with 11 bases spanning the gap. This CDR3 is 13 amino acids long.

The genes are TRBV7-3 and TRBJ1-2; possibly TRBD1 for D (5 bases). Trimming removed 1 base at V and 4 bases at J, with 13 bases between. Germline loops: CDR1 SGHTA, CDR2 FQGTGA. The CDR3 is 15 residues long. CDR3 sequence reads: CASSLNGDSPYGYTF. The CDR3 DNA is TGTGCCAGCAGCTTAAATGGGGACTCCCCCTATGGCTACACCTTC.

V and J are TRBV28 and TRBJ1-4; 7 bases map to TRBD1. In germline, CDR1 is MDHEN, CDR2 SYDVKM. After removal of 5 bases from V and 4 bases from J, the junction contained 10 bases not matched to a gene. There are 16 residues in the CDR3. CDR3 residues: CASSGDRIFINEKLFF. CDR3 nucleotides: TGTGCCAGCAGTGGGGACAGAATATTTATTAATGAAAAACTGTTTTTT. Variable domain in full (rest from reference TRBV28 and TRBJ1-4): DVKVTQSSRYLVKRTGEKVFLECVQDMDHENMFWYRQDPGLGLRLIYFSYDVKMKEKGDIPEGYSVSREKKERFSLILESASTNQTSMYLCASSGDRIFINEKLFFGSGTQLSVL.

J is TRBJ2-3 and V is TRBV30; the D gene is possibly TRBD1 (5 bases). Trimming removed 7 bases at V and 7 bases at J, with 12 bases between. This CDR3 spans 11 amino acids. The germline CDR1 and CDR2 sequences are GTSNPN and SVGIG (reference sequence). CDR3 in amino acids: CALGPAYTQYF. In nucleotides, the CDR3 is TGTGCCTTGGGGCCGGCCTATACGCAGTATTTT. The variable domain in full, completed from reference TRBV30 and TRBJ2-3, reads SQTIHQWPATLVQPVGSPLSLECTVEGTSNPNLYWYRQAAGRGLQLLFYSVGIGQISSEVPQNLSASRPQDRQFILSSKKLLLSDSGFYLCALGPAYTQYFGPGTRLTVL.

The CDR3 loop is CASSIGFASYEQYF. CDR3 nucleotides: TGTGCCAGTAGTATTGGGTTTGCTTCCTACGAGCAGTACTTC. The rearrangement uses TRBV19 and TRBJ2-7; D is undetermined. From germline, CDR1 is LNHDA and CDR2 SQIVND (reference sequence). The CDR3 is 14 amino acids. V was trimmed by 3 bases and J by 1 base, leaving 10 bases between them. The variable domain in full, completed from reference TRBV19 and TRBJ2-7, reads DGGITQSPKYLFRKEGQNVTLSCEQNLNHDAMYWYRQDPGQGLRLIYYSQIVNDFQKGDIAEGYSVSREKKESFPLTVTSAQKNPTAFYLCASSIGFASYEQYFGPGTRLTVT.

CDR3 protein: CATRRGGPTNEKLFF. DNA for the CDR3: TGTGCCACCCGTCGGGGAGGGCCAACTAATGAAAAACTGTTTTTT. The chain is built from TRBV10-3 and TRBJ1-4; D remains ambiguous. Germline V lookup: CDR1 ENHRY, CDR2 SYGVKD. This CDR3 contains 15 residues. V was shortened by 10 bases and J by 0 bases, with 15 bases between the two germline ends.

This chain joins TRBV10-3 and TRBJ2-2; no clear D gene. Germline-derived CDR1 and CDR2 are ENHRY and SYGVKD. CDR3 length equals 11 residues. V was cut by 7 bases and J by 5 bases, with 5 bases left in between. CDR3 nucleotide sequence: TGTGCCATCACGCAAACCGGGGAGCTGTTTTTT. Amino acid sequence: CAITQTGELFF.

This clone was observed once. The CDR3 sequence: CASSPSGLAGYEQYF. In DNA form, the CDR3 reads TGTGCCAGCAGTCCGTCGGGACTAGCGGGATACGAGCAGTACTTC. The V call is TRBV27, the J call TRBJ2-7; 13 bases are a match to TRBD2. The V segment lost 5 bases and the J segment 4 bases; nucleotides outside the gene matches: 5. The length of the CDR3 is 15 residues. CDR1 is MNHEY, CDR2 SMNVEV, per germline (reference sequence).

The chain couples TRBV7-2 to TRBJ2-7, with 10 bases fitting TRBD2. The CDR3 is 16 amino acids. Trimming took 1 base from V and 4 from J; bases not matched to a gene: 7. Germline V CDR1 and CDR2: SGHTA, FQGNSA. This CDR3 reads CASSLEAWTSGYEQYF. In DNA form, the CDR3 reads TGTGCCAGCAGCTTAGAAGCGTGGACTAGCGGTTACGAGCAGTACTTC.

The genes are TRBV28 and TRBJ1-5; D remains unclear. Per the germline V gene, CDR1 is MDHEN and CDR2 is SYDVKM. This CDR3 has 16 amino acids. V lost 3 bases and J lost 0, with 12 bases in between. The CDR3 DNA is TGTGCCAGCAGTTTTGCCGAAAGACGTAGCAATCAGCCCCAGCATTTT. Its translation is CASSFAERRSNQPQHF. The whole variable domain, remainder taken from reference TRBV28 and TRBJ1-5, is DVKVTQSSRYLVKRTGEKVFLECVQDMDHENMFWYRQDPGLGLRLIYFSYDVKMKEKGDIPEGYSVSREKKERFSLILESASTNQTSMYLCASSFAERRSNQPQHFGDGTRLSIL.